Many counts were recorded for the clone carrying this T cell receptor beta chain. Its antigen is undetermined. The data were taken from a study of liver allograft versus peripheral blood T cells. On the study more broadly: Recipients' peripheral blood served as the comparator for T cell receptor repertoires in transplanted livers.

This CDR3 contains 17 residues. The germline CDR1 and CDR2 sequences are LNHDA and SQIVND (reference sequence). V shed 2 bases and J 3 bases; nucleotides not matched to a gene: 12. Study-level points and caveats: Peripheral blood repertoires reportedly differed from the T cell receptor repertoires found inside liver allografts.

TCRdb redid the calling of the reads with MiXCR, one entry per CDR3 protein. The table has thousands of distinct CDR3 sequences, less than 20% seen once; the top ten hold roughly 54%. This chain uses TRBV19 with TRBJ1-1; 7 positions agree with TRBD1. This TCR was sampled from a human patient who had a liver transplant. Some of these T cells may belong to the graft donor. This CDR3 is CASSIRGQSLEDTEAFF. The CDR3 DNA follows: TGTGCCAGTAGTATAAGGGGACAGAGCCTAGAGGACACTGAAGCTTTCTTT.